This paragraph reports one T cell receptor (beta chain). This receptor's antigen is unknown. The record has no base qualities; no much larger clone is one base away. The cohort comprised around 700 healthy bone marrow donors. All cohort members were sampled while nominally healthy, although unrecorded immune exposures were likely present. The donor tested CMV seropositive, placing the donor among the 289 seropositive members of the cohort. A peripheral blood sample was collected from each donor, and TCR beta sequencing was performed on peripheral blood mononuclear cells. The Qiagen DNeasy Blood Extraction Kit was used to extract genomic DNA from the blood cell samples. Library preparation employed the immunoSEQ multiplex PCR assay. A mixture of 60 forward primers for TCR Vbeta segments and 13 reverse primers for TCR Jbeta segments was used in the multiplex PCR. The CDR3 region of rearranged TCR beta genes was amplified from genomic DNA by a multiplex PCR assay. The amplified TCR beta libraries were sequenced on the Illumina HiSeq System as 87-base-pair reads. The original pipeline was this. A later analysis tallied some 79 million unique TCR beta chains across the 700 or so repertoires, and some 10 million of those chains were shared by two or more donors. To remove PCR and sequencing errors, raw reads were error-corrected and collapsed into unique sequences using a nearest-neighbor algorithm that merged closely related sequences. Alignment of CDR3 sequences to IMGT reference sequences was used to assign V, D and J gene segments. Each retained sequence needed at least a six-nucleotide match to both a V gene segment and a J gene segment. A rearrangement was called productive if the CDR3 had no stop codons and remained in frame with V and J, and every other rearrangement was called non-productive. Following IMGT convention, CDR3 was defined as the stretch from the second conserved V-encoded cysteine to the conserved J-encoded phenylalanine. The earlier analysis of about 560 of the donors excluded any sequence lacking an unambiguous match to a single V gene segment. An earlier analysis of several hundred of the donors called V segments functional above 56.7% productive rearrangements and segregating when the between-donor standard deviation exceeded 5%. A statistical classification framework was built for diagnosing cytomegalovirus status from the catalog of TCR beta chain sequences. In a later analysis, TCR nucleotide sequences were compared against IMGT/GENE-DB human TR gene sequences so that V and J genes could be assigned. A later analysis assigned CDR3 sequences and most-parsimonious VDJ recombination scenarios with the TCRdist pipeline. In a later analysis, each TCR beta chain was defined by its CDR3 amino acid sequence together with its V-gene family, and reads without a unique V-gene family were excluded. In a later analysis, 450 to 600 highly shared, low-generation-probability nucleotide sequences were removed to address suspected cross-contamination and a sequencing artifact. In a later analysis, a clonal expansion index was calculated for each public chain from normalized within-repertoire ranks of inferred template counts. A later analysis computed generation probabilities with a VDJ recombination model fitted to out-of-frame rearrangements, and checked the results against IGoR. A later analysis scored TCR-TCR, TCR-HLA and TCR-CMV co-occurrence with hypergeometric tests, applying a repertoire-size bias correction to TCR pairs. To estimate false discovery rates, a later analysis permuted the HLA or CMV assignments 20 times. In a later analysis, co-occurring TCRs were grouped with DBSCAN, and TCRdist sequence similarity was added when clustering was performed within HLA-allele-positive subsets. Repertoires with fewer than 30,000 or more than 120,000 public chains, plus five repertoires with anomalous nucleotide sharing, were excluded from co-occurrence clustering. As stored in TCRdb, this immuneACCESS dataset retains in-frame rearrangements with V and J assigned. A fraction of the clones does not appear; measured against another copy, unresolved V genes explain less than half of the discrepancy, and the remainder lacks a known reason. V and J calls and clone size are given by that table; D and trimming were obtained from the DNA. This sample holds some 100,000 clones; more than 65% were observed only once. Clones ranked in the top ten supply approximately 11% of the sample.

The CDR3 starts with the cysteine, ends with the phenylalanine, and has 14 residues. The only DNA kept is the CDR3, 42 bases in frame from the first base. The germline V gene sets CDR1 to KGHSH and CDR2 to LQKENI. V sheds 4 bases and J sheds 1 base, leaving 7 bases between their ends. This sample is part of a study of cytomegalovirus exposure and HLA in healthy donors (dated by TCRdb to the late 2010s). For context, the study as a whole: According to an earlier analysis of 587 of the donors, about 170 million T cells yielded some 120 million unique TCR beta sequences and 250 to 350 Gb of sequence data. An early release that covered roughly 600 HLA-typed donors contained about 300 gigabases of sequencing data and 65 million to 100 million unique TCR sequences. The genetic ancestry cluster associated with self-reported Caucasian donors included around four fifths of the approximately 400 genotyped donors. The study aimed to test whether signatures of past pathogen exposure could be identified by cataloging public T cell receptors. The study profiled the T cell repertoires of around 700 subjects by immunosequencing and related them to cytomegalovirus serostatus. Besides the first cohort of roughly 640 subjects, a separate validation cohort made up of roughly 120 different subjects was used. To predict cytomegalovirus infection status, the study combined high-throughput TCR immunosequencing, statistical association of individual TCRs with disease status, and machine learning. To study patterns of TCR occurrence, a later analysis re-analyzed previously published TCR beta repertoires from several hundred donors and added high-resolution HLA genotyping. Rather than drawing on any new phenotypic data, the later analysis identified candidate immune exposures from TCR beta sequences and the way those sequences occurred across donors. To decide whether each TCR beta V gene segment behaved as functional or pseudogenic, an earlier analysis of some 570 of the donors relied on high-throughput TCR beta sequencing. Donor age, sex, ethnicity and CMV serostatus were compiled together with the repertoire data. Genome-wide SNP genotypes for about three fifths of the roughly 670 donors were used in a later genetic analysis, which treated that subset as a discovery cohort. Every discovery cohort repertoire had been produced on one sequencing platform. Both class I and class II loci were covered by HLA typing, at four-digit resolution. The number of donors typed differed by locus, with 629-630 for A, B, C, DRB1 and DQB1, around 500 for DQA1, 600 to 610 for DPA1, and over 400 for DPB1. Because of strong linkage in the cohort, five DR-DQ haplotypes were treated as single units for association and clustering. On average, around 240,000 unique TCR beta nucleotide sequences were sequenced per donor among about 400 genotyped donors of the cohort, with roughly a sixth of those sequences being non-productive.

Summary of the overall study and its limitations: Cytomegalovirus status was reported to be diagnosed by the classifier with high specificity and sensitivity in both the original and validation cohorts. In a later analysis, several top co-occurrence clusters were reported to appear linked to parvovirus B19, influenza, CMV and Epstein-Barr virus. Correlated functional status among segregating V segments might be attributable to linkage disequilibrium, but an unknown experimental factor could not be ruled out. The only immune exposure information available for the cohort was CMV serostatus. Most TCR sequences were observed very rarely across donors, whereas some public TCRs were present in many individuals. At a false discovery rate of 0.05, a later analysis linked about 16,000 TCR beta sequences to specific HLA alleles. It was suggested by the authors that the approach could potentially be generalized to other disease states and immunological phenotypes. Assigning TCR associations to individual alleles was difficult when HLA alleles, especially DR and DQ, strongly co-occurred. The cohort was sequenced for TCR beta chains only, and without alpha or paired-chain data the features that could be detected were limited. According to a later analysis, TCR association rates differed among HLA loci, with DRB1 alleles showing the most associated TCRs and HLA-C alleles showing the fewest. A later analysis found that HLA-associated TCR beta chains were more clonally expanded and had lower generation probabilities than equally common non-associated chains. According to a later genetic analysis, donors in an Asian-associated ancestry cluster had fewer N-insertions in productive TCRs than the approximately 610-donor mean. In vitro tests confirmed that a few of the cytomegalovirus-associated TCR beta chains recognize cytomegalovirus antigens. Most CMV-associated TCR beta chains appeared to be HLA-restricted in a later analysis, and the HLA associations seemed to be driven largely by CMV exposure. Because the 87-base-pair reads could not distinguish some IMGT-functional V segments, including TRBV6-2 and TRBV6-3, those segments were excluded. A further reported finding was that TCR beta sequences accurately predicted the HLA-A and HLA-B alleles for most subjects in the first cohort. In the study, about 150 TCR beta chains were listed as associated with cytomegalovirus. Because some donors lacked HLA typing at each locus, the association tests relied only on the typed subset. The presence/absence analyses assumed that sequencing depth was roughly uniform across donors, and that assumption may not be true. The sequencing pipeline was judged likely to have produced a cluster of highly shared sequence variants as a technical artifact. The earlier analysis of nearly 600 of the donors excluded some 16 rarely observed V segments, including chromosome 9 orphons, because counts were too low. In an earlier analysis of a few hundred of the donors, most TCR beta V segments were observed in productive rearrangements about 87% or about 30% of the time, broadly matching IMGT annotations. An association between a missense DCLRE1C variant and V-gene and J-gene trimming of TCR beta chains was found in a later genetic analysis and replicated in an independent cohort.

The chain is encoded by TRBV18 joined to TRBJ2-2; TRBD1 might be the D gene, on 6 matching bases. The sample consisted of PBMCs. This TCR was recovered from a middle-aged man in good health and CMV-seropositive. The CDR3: CASSQGQNTGELFF. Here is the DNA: TGTGCCAGCTCACAGGGACAGAACACCGGGGAGCTGTTTTTT.